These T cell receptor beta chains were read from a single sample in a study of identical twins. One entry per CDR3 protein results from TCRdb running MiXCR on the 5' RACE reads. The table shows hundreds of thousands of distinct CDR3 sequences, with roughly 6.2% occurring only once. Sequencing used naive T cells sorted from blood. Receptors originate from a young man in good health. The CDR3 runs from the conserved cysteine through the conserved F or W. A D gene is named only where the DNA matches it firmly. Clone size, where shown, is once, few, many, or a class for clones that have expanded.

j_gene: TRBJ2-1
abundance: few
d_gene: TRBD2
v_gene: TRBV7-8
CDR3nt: TGTGCCAGCAGCGTTACTAGCGGGAGGGCCCTTGAGCAGTTCTTC
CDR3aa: CASSVTSGRALEQFF

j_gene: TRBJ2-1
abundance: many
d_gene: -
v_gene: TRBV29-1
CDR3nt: TGCAGCGTGGCTCGGGCGGACAATGAGCAGTTCTTC
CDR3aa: CSVARADNEQFF

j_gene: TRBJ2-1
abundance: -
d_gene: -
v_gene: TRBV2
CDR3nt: TGTGCCAGCAGATTGGGGCTGGACAATGAGCAGTTCTTC
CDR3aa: CASRLGLDNEQFF

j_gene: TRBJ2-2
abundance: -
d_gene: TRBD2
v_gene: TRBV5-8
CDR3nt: TGTGCCAGCAGCTCGGGGAGGCTAGCGGTAAACACCGGGGAGCTGTTTTTT
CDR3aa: CASSSGRLAVNTGELFF

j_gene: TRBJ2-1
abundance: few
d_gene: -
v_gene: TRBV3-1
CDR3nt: TGTGCCAGCTCGGGCGGGGACTACAATGAGCAGTTCTTC
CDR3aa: CASSGGDYNEQFF

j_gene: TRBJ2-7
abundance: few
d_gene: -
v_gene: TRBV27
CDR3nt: TGTGCCAGTTCGGCGACAGGAGCCTCCTACGAGCAGTACTTC
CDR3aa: CASSATGASYEQYF

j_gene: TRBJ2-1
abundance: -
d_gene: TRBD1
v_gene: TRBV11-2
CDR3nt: TGTGCCAGCAGCTTCGGACAGGGGTGGGACGAGCAGTTCTTC
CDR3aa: CASSFGQGWDEQFF

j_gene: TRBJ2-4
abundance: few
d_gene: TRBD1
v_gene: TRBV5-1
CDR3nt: TGCGCCAGCAGCTTGGCCACCCGGGACAGGGCCTACTTC
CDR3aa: CASSLATRDRAYF

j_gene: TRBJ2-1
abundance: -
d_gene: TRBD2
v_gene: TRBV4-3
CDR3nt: TGCGCCAGCAGCCAAGATCGGCGGGAGGGGCAATTCTTC
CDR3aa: CASSQDRREGQFF

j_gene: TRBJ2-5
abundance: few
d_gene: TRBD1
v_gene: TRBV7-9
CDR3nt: TGTGCCAGCCTCGACAGGGGGCATGAGACCCAGTACTTC
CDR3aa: CASLDRGHETQYF

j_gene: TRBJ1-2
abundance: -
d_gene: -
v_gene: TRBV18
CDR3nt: TGTGCCAGCTCACCAGGTTCCACAGGAGATCTCTATGGCTACACCTTC
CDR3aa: CASSPGSTGDLYGYTF

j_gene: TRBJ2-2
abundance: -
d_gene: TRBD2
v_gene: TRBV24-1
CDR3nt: TGTGCCACCAGTGATCGGGGGACTAGCGGGAGCGCCGGGGAGCTGTTTTTT
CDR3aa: CATSDRGTSGSAGELFF

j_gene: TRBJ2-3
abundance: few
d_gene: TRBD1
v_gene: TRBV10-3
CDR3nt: TGTGCCATCAGTGAGTTTGACAGGGGCACAGATACGCAGTATTTT
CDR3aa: CAISEFDRGTDTQYF

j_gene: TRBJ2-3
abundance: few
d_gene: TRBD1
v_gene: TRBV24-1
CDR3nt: TGTGCCACCAAGCCTGATGGGGTGTACGACAGGGGCGGGGATACGCAGTATTTT
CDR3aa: CATKPDGVYDRGGDTQYF

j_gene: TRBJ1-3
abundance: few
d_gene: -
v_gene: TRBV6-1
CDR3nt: TGTGCCAGTACAAACTCTGGAAACACCATATATTTT
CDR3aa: CASTNSGNTIYF

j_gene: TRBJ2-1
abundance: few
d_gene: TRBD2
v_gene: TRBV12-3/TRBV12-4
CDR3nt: TGTGCCAGCAGTCGGACTAGACCCAATGAGCAGTTCTTC
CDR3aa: CASSRTRPNEQFF

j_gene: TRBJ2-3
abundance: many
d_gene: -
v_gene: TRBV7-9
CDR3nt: TGTGCCAGCAGCTTAGTCCGGGACGGCACAGATACGCAGTATTTT
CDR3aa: CASSLVRDGTDTQYF

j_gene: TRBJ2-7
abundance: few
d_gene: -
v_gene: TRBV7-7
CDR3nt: TGTGCCAGCAGCGAAGACTTGCTCTCCTACGAGCAGTACTTC
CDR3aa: CASSEDLLSYEQYF

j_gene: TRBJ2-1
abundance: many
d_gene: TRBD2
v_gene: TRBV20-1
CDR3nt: TGCAGTGCTAGAGAAACCTCGGGACTATACTACAATGAGCAGTTCTTC
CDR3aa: CSARETSGLYYNEQFF

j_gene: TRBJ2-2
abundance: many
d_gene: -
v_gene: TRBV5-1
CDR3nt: TGCGCCAGCAGCTTGGGTGTGAGGCAGGCCGGGGAGCTGTTTTTT
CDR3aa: CASSLGVRQAGELFF

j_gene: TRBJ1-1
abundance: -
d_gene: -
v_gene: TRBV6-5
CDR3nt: TGTGCCAGCAGTTATCGCCGCGGCCAGGTTCGACCCGGGGCTTTCTTT
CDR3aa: CASSYRRGQVRPGAFF

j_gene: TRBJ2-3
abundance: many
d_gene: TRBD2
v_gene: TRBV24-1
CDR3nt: TGTGCCACCAGTGACATGACTAGCAGAGCCCAGTATTTT
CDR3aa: CATSDMTSRAQYF

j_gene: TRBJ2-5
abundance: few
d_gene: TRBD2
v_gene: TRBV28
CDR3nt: TGTGCCAGCAGTTGGGACGAGGTAGCGGGAGCCGAGACCCAGTACTTC
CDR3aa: CASSWDEVAGAETQYF

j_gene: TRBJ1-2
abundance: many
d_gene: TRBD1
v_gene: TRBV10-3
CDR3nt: TGTGCCATCAGGAGTACCGGACAGGTCCTTAACTATGGCTACACCTTC
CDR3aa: CAIRSTGQVLNYGYTF

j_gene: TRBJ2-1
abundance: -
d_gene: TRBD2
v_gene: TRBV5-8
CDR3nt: TGTGCCAGGTCCGGGAGGGACAATGAGCAGTTCTTC
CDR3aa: CARSGRDNEQFF

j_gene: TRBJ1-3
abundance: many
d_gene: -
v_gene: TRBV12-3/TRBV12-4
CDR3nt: TGTGCCACCATGAGGGGCAGGGGAGAAAATGGAAACACCATATATTTT
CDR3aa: CATMRGRGENGNTIYF

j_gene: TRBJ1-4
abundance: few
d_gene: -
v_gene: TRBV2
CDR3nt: TGTGCCAGCAGTGGCTTCTTAGGGGAGCGGGATGAAAAACTGTTTTTT
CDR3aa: CASSGFLGERDEKLFF

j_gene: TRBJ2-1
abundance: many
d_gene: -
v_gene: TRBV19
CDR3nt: TGTGCCAGTAGTATAGATTCATACCCTTACAATGAGCAGTTCTTC
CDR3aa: CASSIDSYPYNEQFF

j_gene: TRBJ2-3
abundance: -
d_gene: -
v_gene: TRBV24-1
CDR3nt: TGTGCCACCAGCGGATCGCTACGACAGTTTCGGAGCACAGATACGCAGTATTTT
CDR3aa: CATSGSLRQFRSTDTQYF